This T cell receptor beta chain was recorded in a study of OX40 agonist ivuxolimab in advanced cancers. General study results and limits: CD4+ and CD8+ blood T cells expanded clonally by week 6 at 0.1 to 3.0 mg/kg.

Profiling relied on immunoSEQ multiplex PCR, and the TCRdb table lists in-frame clones only, not all of them. The data hold around 50,000 clones, with 70% to 90% observed a single time. The CDR3 runs 16 residues. From germline, CDR1 is MNHNS and CDR2 SASEGT. V shed 0 bases and J shed 4 bases, with 14 bases lying between them. With regard to this clone: Its specificity is unknown.

The receptor was isolated from an adult with an advanced solid tumor such as melanoma, head and neck, liver or kidney cancer. The rearrangement links TRBV6-1 to TRBJ2-3; D gene uncertain. The sample here was CD4+ or CD8+ T cells sorted from blood, taken in a trial of the OX40 agonist ivuxolimab. CDR3 loop: CASSEAWGSSADTQYF. CDR3 in DNA: TGTGCCAGCAGTGAAGCCTGGGGTAGTAGTGCAGATACGCAGTATTTT.